This T cell receptor (beta chain) was documented in a study of T cells in Graves' hyperthyroidism and ophthalmopathy. Newly diagnosed hyperthyroidism patients aged 18 to 65 years had disease lasting under 2 months. Fresh peripheral blood, approximately 10 ml, was the source of the PBMCs. TCR beta CDR3 regions were amplified from RNA. RT-PCR in the first round (using the HTBI primer set) targeted the TCR CDR3. In TCRdb, the multiplex PCR reads were re-called with MiXCR into one record per CDR3 protein. The repertoire includes a few hundred thousand distinct CDR3 sequences, approximately 13% of them detected once, and more than 5% sits in the top ten. CDR3 length: 18 amino acids. Germline CDR1 reads SGHDT; CDR2 reads YYEEEE. Trimming at V came to 5 bases and at J to 2 bases, leaving 12 bases not matched to a gene.

Sequences were obtained from blood. The chain joins TRBV5-6 to TRBJ2-1; 11 bases fit TRBD2. This receptor was identified in a woman under 40 with Graves' hyperthyroidism that later progressed to Graves' ophthalmopathy. The CDR3 sequence is CASSLNYVAGGAYNEQFF. CDR3 sequence (DNA): TGTGCCAGCAGTTTGAATTATGTAGCGGGAGGGGCCTACAATGAGCAGTTCTTC.